This T cell receptor beta chain appears in the sequencing data of a study of T cells after yellow fever vaccination. Germline V gives CDR1 DFQATT, CDR2 SNEGSKA (reference sequence). V was trimmed by 5 bases and J by 8 bases, leaving 18 bases between them. This CDR3 is 14 amino acids long. The sample holds a few counts of this clonotype. TCR cDNA, made by 5'RACE template switching, carried an added universal primer site and UMIs. TCRdb itself ran the 5' RACE reads through MiXCR, one entry per CDR3 protein. The sample carries more than 300,000 distinct CDR3 sequences, around 7% recorded once. This sequence joins TRBV20-1 and TRBJ2-2; D might be TRBD1 (6 bases). The material was PBMCs, obtained 45 days after the first yellow fever vaccination. This clonotype was sampled from a man younger than 35 who received the YFV17D yellow fever vaccine. The CDR3 DNA reads TGCAGTGCTCCAGGGGACCGTGGTAGAGGGGAGCTGTTTTTT. Translation: CSAPGDRGRGELFF.